This T cell receptor (beta chain) was found in a study of molecular identifiers for immune sequencing clone quantification (dated by TCRdb to the late 2010s). About the investigation overall: In a replicate experiment, RNA from around 20,000 or 100,000 naive CD8 T cells was split into five aliquots, four of which were sequenced. The study was a methods study using CD8 T cells to benchmark molecular-identifier clustering-based TCR repertoire sequencing (MIDCIRS) and TCR RNA copy counting. The study at large found these results: The naive libraries included spiked-in Jurkat TCR RNA (10 copies' worth), and this Jurkat TCR RNA is not part of the donor repertoire. When barcode sub-clustering was left out, chimeric consensus sequences inflated TCR diversity, with chimeras reaching as high as 47%. Modeling indicated about 3 TCR RNA copies recovered per cell, compared with about 10 by digital PCR, which implies a capture efficiency of about 31%. Identical TCR molecules sharing a barcode could cause highly expanded clone sizes to be underestimated. Even against a background of around 900,000 naive CD8 T cells, spiked-in Jurkat TCR RNA amounting to a single cell's worth was reported to be detectable. In CMV-specific effector cells, clones with more than 20 RNA copies contained over 98% of molecules, whereas in naive cells such clones contained under 1% of molecules.

Libraries of naive CD8 T cells were built from approximately 20,000 to 1,000,000 sorted cells, with 10%, 30% or 50% of the purified RNA used. On a BD FACSAria II, naive CD8 T cells were FACS-sorted as CD8+CD4-CCR7+CD45RA+ and collected into RLT Plus buffer. Detection sensitivity was tested by spiking Jurkat RNA equal to approximately 9 TCR copies' worth into samples containing roughly 19,000-1,100,000 naive CD8 T cells. CD8 T cells were enriched with RosetteSep CD8+ T Cell Enrichment Cocktail and Ficoll-Paque, followed by ACK red cell lysis. In this sample, this clonotype turned up a few times. The clone's antigen remains unknown. Base qualities are missing; no much larger clone stands one base away. The library was built by means of PCR. The sequencing machine was a NextSeq 500. Bulk TCR libraries were prepared as previously described, using TCR primers listed in Table S5. The Qiagen AllPrep DNA/RNA kit was used to purify total RNA. Before analysis, reads from multiple sequencing runs of one library were combined. Processing in the source paper ran as follows. Reads were retained only if the reads had an exact TCR constant sequence, and the retained reads were trimmed to 150 nt and grouped according to their 12-nt molecular barcodes. Reads within each barcode group were sub-clustered using a 15% Levenshtein threshold, and quality-weighted consensus sequences were constructed for each RNA molecule. Non-functional sequences were removed, as were lower-count sequences one edit away from another. On the basis of fitting two negative binomial distributions, barcode sub-clusters with fewer than 20% of the maximum read count were discarded. TCRdb took the public reads, trimmed them with fastp at Q25, ran MiXCR for clone calling and kept in-frame beta chains. A single entry per CDR3 protein holds the most common genes and DNA from its merged rows. TCRdb's processing, not the authors' own work, is the source of the V and J calls. This sample gives some 91,000 distinct CDR3 sequences in total; approximately 25% of them show up just once. Together, the top ten hold 0.94% of the sample.

V sheds 2 bases and J sheds 0 bases, leaving 9 bases between their ends. The CDR3 goes from the cysteine to the phenylalanine over 15 residues. The entry retains the CDR3 DNA only, 45 bases that are in frame from base 1. The sequenced material came from naive CD8+ T cells from blood, with Jurkat cell RNA spiked in. The sample's cell subset or site, from its label and the paper: FACS-sorted CD8+CD4-CCR7+CD45RA+ naive T cells. The TCR was taken from a human donor in good health. Some libraries in this study had Jurkat cell RNA spiked in. The chain employs TRBV12-3 or TRBV12-4 and TRBJ2-3, with the D gene uncertain. The nucleotide sequence reads TGTGCCAGCAGTTTATCGTCACAAAGCACAGATACGCAGTATTTT. Its product reads: CASSLSSQSTDTQYF.